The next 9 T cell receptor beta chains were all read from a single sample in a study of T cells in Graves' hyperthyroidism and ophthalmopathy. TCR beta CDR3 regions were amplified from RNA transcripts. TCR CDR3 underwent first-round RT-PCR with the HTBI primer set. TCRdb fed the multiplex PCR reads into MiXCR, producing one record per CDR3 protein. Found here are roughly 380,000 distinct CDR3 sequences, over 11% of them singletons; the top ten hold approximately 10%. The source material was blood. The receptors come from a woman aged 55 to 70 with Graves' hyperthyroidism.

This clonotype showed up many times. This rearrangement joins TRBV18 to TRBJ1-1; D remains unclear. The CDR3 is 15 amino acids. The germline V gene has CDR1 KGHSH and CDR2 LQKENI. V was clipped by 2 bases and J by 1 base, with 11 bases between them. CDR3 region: CASSPLYSANTEAFF. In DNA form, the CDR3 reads TGTGCCAGCTCACCATTATATTCAGCGAACACTGAAGCTTTCTTT.

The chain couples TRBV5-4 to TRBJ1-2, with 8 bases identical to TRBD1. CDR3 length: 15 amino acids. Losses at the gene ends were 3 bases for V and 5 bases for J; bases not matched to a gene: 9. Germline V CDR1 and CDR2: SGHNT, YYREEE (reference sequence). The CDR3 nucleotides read TGTGCCAGCAGCTCTAAGACAGGGGAACGGTATGGCTACACCTTC. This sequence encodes CASSSKTGERYGYTF.

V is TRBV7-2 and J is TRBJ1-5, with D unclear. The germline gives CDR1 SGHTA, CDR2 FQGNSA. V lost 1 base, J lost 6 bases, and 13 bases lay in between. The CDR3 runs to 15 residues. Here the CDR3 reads CASSLETDSSQPQHF. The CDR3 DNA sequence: TGTGCCAGCAGCTTAGAAACAGACTCGTCTCAGCCCCAGCATTTT.

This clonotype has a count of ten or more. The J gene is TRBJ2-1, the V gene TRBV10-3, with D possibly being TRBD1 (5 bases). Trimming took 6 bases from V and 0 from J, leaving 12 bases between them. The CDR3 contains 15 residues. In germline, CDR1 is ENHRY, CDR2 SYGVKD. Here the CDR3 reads CAIRIDSSSYNEQFF. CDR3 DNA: TGTGCCATCAGGATTGACAGTAGCTCCTACAATGAGCAGTTCTTC.

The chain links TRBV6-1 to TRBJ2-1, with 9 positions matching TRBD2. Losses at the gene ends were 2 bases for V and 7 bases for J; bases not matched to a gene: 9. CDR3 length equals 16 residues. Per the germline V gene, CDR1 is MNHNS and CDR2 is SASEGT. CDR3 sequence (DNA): TGTGCCAGCAGTGAAATCGGCGGGAGGGCCGATAATGAGCAGTTCTTC. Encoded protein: CASSEIGGRADNEQFF.

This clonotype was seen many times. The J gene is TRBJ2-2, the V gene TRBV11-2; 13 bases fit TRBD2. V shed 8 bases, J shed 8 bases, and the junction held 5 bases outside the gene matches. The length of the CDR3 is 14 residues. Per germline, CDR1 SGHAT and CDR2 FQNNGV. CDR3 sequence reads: CASSGLAGIGELFF. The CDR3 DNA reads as TGTGCCAGCTCGGGACTAGCGGGAATTGGGGAGCTGTTTTTT.

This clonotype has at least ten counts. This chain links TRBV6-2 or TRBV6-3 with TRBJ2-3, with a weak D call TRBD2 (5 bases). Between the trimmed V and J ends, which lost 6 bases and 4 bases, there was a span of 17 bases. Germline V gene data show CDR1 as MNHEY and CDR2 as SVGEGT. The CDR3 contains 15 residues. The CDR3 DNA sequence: TGTGCCAGCAGCGACAACTCACTAGGCGCAGATACGCAGTATTTT. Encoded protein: CASSDNSLGADTQYF.

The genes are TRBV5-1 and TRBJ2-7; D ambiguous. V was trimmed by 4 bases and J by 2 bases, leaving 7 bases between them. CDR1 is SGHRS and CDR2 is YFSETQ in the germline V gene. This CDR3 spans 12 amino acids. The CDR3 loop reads CASSPKTYEQYF. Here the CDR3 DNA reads TGCGCCAGCAGCCCGAAAACCTACGAGCAGTACTTC.

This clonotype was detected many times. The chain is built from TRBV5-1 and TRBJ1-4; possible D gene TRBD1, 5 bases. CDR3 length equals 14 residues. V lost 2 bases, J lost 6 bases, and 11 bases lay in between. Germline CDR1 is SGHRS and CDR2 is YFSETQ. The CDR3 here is CASSFSRGDEKLFF. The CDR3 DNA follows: TGCGCCAGCAGCTTTTCACGAGGGGATGAAAAACTGTTTTTT.